This TCR beta chain was retrieved from a study of blood T cells in healthy people across ages. With a J-beta primer mix and a sample-barcoded 5' primer, a second PCR ran 7 to 11 cycles. From the 5' RACE reads, TCRdb called clonotypes with MiXCR, one entry per CDR3 protein. Of roughly 2 million distinct CDR3 sequences listed, 49% are singletons. The germline gives CDR1 LGHDT, CDR2 YNNKEL (reference sequence). The V end was cut by 4 bases, the J end by 6 bases, with 16 bases between. The CDR3 runs to 15 residues. The V call is TRBV3-1, the J call TRBJ1-5; unclear D gene. The source material was blood. The TCR sequence derives from a woman between 35 and 50 years old in good health. This CDR3 reads CASSPQKGISQPQHF. The DNA of the CDR3 is TGTGCCAGCAGCCCACAGAAGGGTATTAGTCAGCCCCAGCATTTT.